Each of the 14 T cell receptor beta chains below was sequenced from the same sample in a study of response to subunit inactivated influenza vaccine. TCRdb reprocessed the RT-PCR reads via MiXCR and lists one record per CDR3 protein. The sample holds fewer than 600,000 distinct CDR3 sequences, roughly 7.6% seen once. This material consisted of PBMCs from blood, taken roughly 24 months after vaccination. The source is a man aged 50 to 69 who received an inactivated influenza vaccine.

This clonotype has just a few counts. This CDR3 is CASRTGSTYGYTF. The CDR3 DNA follows: TGTGCCAGCAGAACAGGGAGTACTTATGGCTACACCTTC. The chain carries TRBV28 and TRBJ1-2, with D perhaps matching TRBD1 (6 bases). The CDR3 spans 13 residues. The germline V gene encodes CDR1 MDHEN and CDR2 SYDVKM. Trimming shortened V by 6 bases and J by 5 bases, and 13 bases separated the two germline ends.

In its sample, this clonotype was seen a few times. This rearrangement joins TRBV6-5 to TRBJ2-2; 9 positions match TRBD1. The CDR3 is made up of 16 amino acids. V lost 0 bases and J lost 4; bases outside the gene matches: 3. CDR1 and CDR2 from the germline V gene are MNHEY and SVGAGI. The CDR3 nucleotides read TGTGCCAGCAGTTACTCGGGACAGGGAACCACCGGGGAGCTGTTTTTT. This codes for CASSYSGQGTTGELFF.

The chain carries TRBV20-1 and TRBJ2-3; TRBD2 matches at 12 bases. The CDR3 totals 15 residues. The ends lost 6 bases at V and 4 bases at J; junction bases unmatched: 8. Germline loops: CDR1 DFQATT, CDR2 SNEGSKA (reference sequence). The CDR3 region has the DNA TGCAGTGCGACTGGACTAGCGGGAACTCCAGATACGCAGTATTTT. The encoded protein is CSATGLAGTPDTQYF.

This clonotype turned up a few times. The rearrangement links TRBV5-4 to TRBJ2-2; D uncertain. The germline gives CDR1 SGHNT, CDR2 YYREEE (reference sequence). Trimming pared 0 bases from V and 6 bases from J, leaving 15 bases between. The CDR3 is 16 residues long. For the CDR3, the DNA is TGTGCCAGCAGCTTGGATTTAATGGTCGGAGCCGGGGAGCTGTTTTTT. Residues: CASSLDLMVGAGELFF.

The CDR3 loop reads CASSSRTSGSLYEQYF. The CDR3 nucleotides read TGTGCCAGCAGTTCACGGACTAGCGGGTCCCTCTACGAGCAGTACTTC. The chain uses TRBV27 and TRBJ2-7, with 11 bases aligning to TRBD2. V trimming: 4 bases; J trimming: 3 bases; junction bases outside the gene matches: 8. The germline V gene encodes CDR1 MNHEY and CDR2 SMNVEV (reference sequence). The CDR3 length is 16 residues.

V and J are TRBV13 and TRBJ2-7; 11 bases match TRBD1. CDR3 length: 15 amino acids. Germline CDR1 PRHDT, CDR2 FYEKMQ (reference sequence). The junction had 6 bases not matched to a gene; V was cut back by 4 bases and J by 4 bases. The CDR3 nucleotides are TGTGCCAGCAGCTGGGGACAGGGGGTCTTATACGAGCAGTACTTC. Translating gives CASSWGQGVLYEQYF.

The gene calls are TRBV9 and TRBJ2-7; the match to TRBD1 covers 8 bases. Germline values: CDR1 SGDLS, CDR2 YYNGEE. The trim removed 4 bases at V and 5 bases at J, leaving 8 bases unmatched. The length of the CDR3 is 14 residues. The CDR3 spells CASSPRTGLDEQYF. CDR3 in DNA: TGTGCCAGCAGCCCCCGGACAGGGCTGGACGAGCAGTACTTC.

The V call is TRBV7-2, the J call TRBJ1-5; unclear D gene. Trimming shortened V by 4 bases and J by 9 bases, and 16 bases separated the two germline ends. The CDR3 totals 14 residues. Germline CDR1 and CDR2: SGHTA and FQGNSA. CDR3 loop: CASSSGRVLGPQHF. The CDR3 region has the DNA TGTGCCAGCAGCTCCGGACGGGTCCTTGGGCCCCAGCATTTT.

The chain joins TRBV5-1 to TRBJ2-1; 9 nucleotides align to TRBD1. After removal of 6 bases from V and 9 bases from J, the junction contained 13 bases not matched to a gene. The CDR3 is made up of 15 amino acids. CDR1 and CDR2 from the germline V gene are SGHRS and YFSETQ. The CDR3 nucleotides read TGCGCCAGCAATAGACCGGGACAGGGTCGTGGTGAGCAGTTCTTC. It codes for CASNRPGQGRGEQFF.

This clonotype came up many times. This chain joins TRBV7-2 and TRBJ2-2; D unclear. The V gene lost 7 bases and the J gene lost 2 bases, with 8 bases spanning the gap. CDR1 is SGHTA and CDR2 is FQGNSA in the germline V gene. CDR3 length: 13 residues. The CDR3 loop reads CASIESNTGELFF. In nucleotides, the CDR3 is TGTGCCAGCATAGAGTCTAACACCGGGGAGCTGTTTTTT.

This clonotype turned up a few times. The V call is TRBV4-1, the J call TRBJ1-6, with TRBD1 as a possible D gene (5 bases). The CDR3 extends over 16 amino acids. Looked up from germline, CDR1 is MGHRA and CDR2 is YSYEKL. Trimming took off 4 bases at V and 7 bases at J, with 17 bases between the two ends. CDR3 residues: CASSPRSGTTNSPLHF. The CDR3 region has the DNA TGCGCCAGCAGCCCCCGGTCGGGGACTACCAATTCACCCCTCCACTTT.

The chain has TRBV6-2 or TRBV6-3 and TRBJ2-7; D possibly matches TRBD1 or TRBD2 (5 bases each). The germline V gene has CDR1 MNHEY and CDR2 SVGEGT. There are 12 residues in the CDR3. The V gene lost 7 bases and the J gene lost 5 bases, with 12 bases spanning the gap. CDR3 coding DNA: TGTGCCAGCAATACGGGGACCCACGAGCAGTACTTC. Protein product: CASNTGTHEQYF.

CDR3 amino acids: CSARDLTGGGGTEAFF. The CDR3 region has the DNA TGCAGTGCTAGAGACCTGACAGGGGGCGGTGGAACTGAAGCTTTCTTT. V and J are TRBV20-1 and TRBJ1-1; 10 nucleotides line up with TRBD1. This CDR3 region has 16 residues. Germline CDR1 DFQATT, CDR2 SNEGSKA (reference sequence). V was pared by 0 bases and J by 5 bases, with 9 bases of the junction left unmatched.

This clonotype was observed a handful of times. The rearrangement joins TRBV20-1 to TRBJ2-7; the match to TRBD2 covers 9 bases. The CDR3 runs 18 residues. V dropped 3 bases and J dropped 6; count of bases not matched to a gene: 21. Per germline, CDR1 DFQATT and CDR2 SNEGSKA (reference sequence). In nucleotides, the CDR3 is TGCAGTGCTAGGACTAGCGGAGGGCGGGGCCAACACCCCCTCGAGCAGTACTTC. Residues: CSARTSGGRGQHPLEQYF.